This is a list of T cell receptor beta chains from one sample in a study of regulatory dendritic cells for organ transplantation. Sequencing was performed with immunoSEQ multiplex PCR; in TCRdb, only in-frame clones are kept and a portion is missing. This table holds some 19,000 clones, 70% to 80% found once. The sequencing sample was made of memory CD4+ T cells from blood. The receptors here all came from a human donor in good health. Each CDR3 is given with its conserved first and last residue. Each record gives: J gene, V gene, clone size, D gene, CDR3 protein, CDR3 DNA. A D gene is named only where the DNA matches it firmly. The size entry is marked missing in some rows and otherwise reads once, few, many or a size class.

J gene: TRBJ2-1; V gene: TRBV2; clone size: .; D gene: TRBD2; CDR3 protein: CASSLPGGDNEQFF; CDR3 DNA: TGTGCCAGCAGCCTCCCGGGGGGGGACAATGAGCAGTTCTTC
J gene: TRBJ2-3; V gene: TRBV5-1; clone size: .; D gene: TRBD2; CDR3 protein: CASSLDGGGATDTQYF; CDR3 DNA: TGCGCCAGCAGCTTAGACGGCGGGGGGGCAACAGATACGCAGTATTTT
J gene: TRBJ2-1; V gene: TRBV9; clone size: .; D gene: TRBD1; CDR3 protein: CASSGDRGSYNEQFF; CDR3 DNA: TGTGCCAGCAGCGGTGACAGGGGATCCTACAATGAGCAGTTCTTC
J gene: TRBJ1-6; V gene: TRBV19; clone size: .; D gene: .; CDR3 protein: CASSNRENSPLHF; CDR3 DNA: TGTGCCAGTAGTAACCGGGAGAATTCACCCCTCCACTTT
J gene: TRBJ2-5; V gene: TRBV2; clone size: .; D gene: .; CDR3 protein: CASSQQGGLQETQYF; CDR3 DNA: TGTGCCAGCAGTCAACAGGGGGGACTACAAGAGACCCAGTACTTC
J gene: TRBJ2-7; V gene: TRBV4-1; clone size: few; D gene: .; CDR3 protein: CASSQDRGTYEQYF; CDR3 DNA: TGCGCCAGCAGCCAAGATAGGGGGACCTACGAGCAGTACTTC
J gene: TRBJ1-6; V gene: TRBV7-2; clone size: .; D gene: TRBD1; CDR3 protein: CAWGTGDSPLHF; CDR3 DNA: TGTGCCTGGGGGACAGGAGATTCACCCCTCCACTTT
J gene: TRBJ2-2; V gene: TRBV2; clone size: .; D gene: .; CDR3 protein: CASSPRTTLTGELFF; CDR3 DNA: TGTGCCAGCAGCCCTCGGACTACACTCACCGGGGAGCTGTTTTTT
J gene: TRBJ1-4; V gene: TRBV2; clone size: .; D gene: .; CDR3 protein: CASWGQGINGEKLFF; CDR3 DNA: TGTGCCAGCTGGGGACAAGGGATCAATGGTGAAAAACTGTTTTTT
J gene: TRBJ2-2; V gene: TRBV5-4; clone size: medium-sized; D gene: TRBD1; CDR3 protein: CASSSPGQGGTGELFF; CDR3 DNA: TGTGCCAGCAGCTCGCCGGGACAGGGTGGCACCGGGGAGCTGTTTTTT
J gene: TRBJ1-1; V gene: TRBV27; clone size: .; D gene: .; CDR3 protein: CASSHLGEGSTEAFF; CDR3 DNA: TGTGCCAGCAGTCACCTCGGGGAGGGATCCACTGAAGCTTTCTTT
J gene: TRBJ1-4; V gene: TRBV5-1; clone size: few; D gene: .; CDR3 protein: CASRQGFNEKLFF; CDR3 DNA: TGCGCCAGCAGACAGGGCTTTAATGAAAAACTGTTTTTT
J gene: TRBJ2-5; V gene: TRBV29-1; clone size: .; D gene: .; CDR3 protein: CSVRRSIRPQETQYF; CDR3 DNA: TGCAGCGTACGACGGAGTATACGGCCCCAAGAGACCCAGTACTTC
J gene: TRBJ1-2; V gene: TRBV2; clone size: .; D gene: .; CDR3 protein: CASSLQADSYGYTF; CDR3 DNA: TGTGCCAGCAGCCTTCAGGCGGACTCCTATGGCTACACCTTC
J gene: TRBJ2-3; V gene: TRBV19; clone size: .; D gene: TRBD1; CDR3 protein: CASSIGDRGTDTQYF; CDR3 DNA: TGTGCCAGTAGTATAGGGGACAGGGGAACAGATACGCAGTATTTT
J gene: TRBJ1-2; V gene: TRBV19; clone size: .; D gene: TRBD1; CDR3 protein: CASSMGTGSGGYTF; CDR3 DNA: TGTGCCAGTAGTATGGGGACAGGGTCTGGTGGCTACACCTTC
J gene: TRBJ2-1; V gene: TRBV5-1; clone size: few; D gene: TRBD2; CDR3 protein: CASSMTSMDEQFF; CDR3 DNA: TGCGCCAGCAGCATGACTAGCATGGATGAGCAGTTCTTC
J gene: TRBJ1-5; V gene: TRBV6-5; clone size: .; D gene: .; CDR3 protein: CASKNRQGSQPQHF; CDR3 DNA: TGTGCCAGCAAGAATCGGCAGGGAAGTCAGCCCCAGCATTTT
J gene: TRBJ2-1; V gene: TRBV11-2; clone size: .; D gene: TRBD2; CDR3 protein: CASSKSGGANEQFF; CDR3 DNA: TGTGCCAGCAGCAAAAGCGGGGGGGCGAATGAGCAGTTCTTC
J gene: TRBJ2-7; V gene: TRBV19; clone size: .; D gene: .; CDR3 protein: CASSISGTFSYEQYF; CDR3 DNA: TGTGCCAGTAGTATTAGTGGGACTTTCTCCTACGAGCAGTACTTC
J gene: TRBJ1-5; V gene: TRBV6-1; clone size: .; D gene: .; CDR3 protein: CASSEVRRQGEPQHF; CDR3 DNA: TGTGCCAGCAGTGAAGTGAGGCGGCAGGGCGAGCCCCAGCATTTT
J gene: TRBJ1-3; V gene: TRBV7-9; clone size: .; D gene: TRBD1; CDR3 protein: CASSFQGAISGNTIYF; CDR3 DNA: TGTGCCAGCAGCTTCCAGGGGGCGATATCTGGAAACACCATATATTTT
J gene: TRBJ2-7; V gene: TRBV6-6; clone size: .; D gene: TRBD1; CDR3 protein: CASSPRPGQGYEQYF; CDR3 DNA: TGTGCCAGCAGCCCTAGGCCGGGACAGGGCTACGAGCAGTACTTC
J gene: TRBJ2-3; V gene: TRBV9; clone size: .; D gene: .; CDR3 protein: CASSVVPQNTDTQYF; CDR3 DNA: TGTGCCAGCAGCGTAGTACCCCAGAACACAGATACGCAGTATTTT
J gene: TRBJ2-4; V gene: TRBV9; clone size: .; D gene: TRBD2; CDR3 protein: CASSPTSGGVAGIQYF; CDR3 DNA: TGTGCCAGCAGCCCTACTAGCGGGGGGGTCGCTGGTATTCAGTACTTC
J gene: TRBJ2-6; V gene: TRBV5-1; clone size: .; D gene: TRBD1; CDR3 protein: CASSPGQGGPGANVLTF; CDR3 DNA: TGCGCCAGCAGCCCGGGACAGGGAGGCCCTGGGGCCAACGTCCTGACTTTC
J gene: TRBJ1-2; V gene: TRBV2; clone size: .; D gene: .; CDR3 protein: CASSDGYMGYTF; CDR3 DNA: TGTGCCAGCAGTGACGGGTATATGGGCTACACCTTC
J gene: TRBJ1-2; V gene: TRBV5-1; clone size: .; D gene: TRBD1; CDR3 protein: CASSPAGTGNYGYTF; CDR3 DNA: TGCGCCAGCAGCCCTGCCGGGACAGGAAACTATGGCTACACCTTC
J gene: TRBJ1-2; V gene: TRBV4-3; clone size: .; D gene: .; CDR3 protein: CASSQEAGQGLYGYTF; CDR3 DNA: TGCGCCAGCAGCCAAGAGGCTGGGCAGGGACTCTATGGCTACACCTTC
J gene: TRBJ2-3; V gene: TRBV7-6; clone size: .; D gene: TRBD1; CDR3 protein: CASSPTGGRDTQYF; CDR3 DNA: TGTGCCAGCAGCCCGACAGGGGGAAGGGATACGCAGTATTTT
J gene: TRBJ2-3; V gene: TRBV11-2; clone size: .; D gene: .; CDR3 protein: CASSLNPASPDTQYF; CDR3 DNA: TGTGCCAGCAGCTTAAATCCCGCTAGCCCAGATACGCAGTATTTT
J gene: TRBJ1-6; V gene: TRBV7-2; clone size: .; D gene: TRBD1; CDR3 protein: CASSSRGQDNSPLHF; CDR3 DNA: TGTGCCAGCAGCTCCCGTGGACAGGATAATTCACCCCTCCACTTT
J gene: TRBJ2-5; V gene: TRBV4-2; clone size: .; D gene: TRBD2; CDR3 protein: CASSQTGGQETQYF; CDR3 DNA: TGTGCCAGCAGCCAAACGGGGGGACAAGAGACCCAGTACTTC
J gene: TRBJ2-1; V gene: TRBV19; clone size: .; D gene: TRBD2; CDR3 protein: CASTPSGGLRNEQFF; CDR3 DNA: TGTGCCAGTACCCCTAGCGGGGGTTTGAGGAATGAGCAGTTCTTC
J gene: TRBJ2-1; V gene: TRBV11-2; clone size: once; D gene: .; CDR3 protein: CASSLNLNEQFF; CDR3 DNA: TGTGCCAGCAGCTTAAATCTTAATGAGCAGTTCTTC
J gene: TRBJ1-1; V gene: TRBV6-1; clone size: .; D gene: .; CDR3 protein: CASSVTVNTEAFF; CDR3 DNA: TGTGCCAGCAGTGTGACAGTGAACACTGAAGCTTTCTTT
J gene: TRBJ2-3; V gene: TRBV2; clone size: .; D gene: .; CDR3 protein: CASSEGGGYSTDTQYF; CDR3 DNA: TGTGCCAGCAGTGAAGGGGGGGGCTATAGCACAGATACGCAGTATTTT
J gene: TRBJ1-6; V gene: TRBV6-1; clone size: .; D gene: .; CDR3 protein: CASSEAAGGHRGSPLHF; CDR3 DNA: TGTGCCAGCAGTGAAGCCGCCGGCGGGCACAGAGGTTCACCCCTCCACTTT
J gene: TRBJ2-5; V gene: TRBV7-2; clone size: .; D gene: .; CDR3 protein: CASSPGGWETQYF; CDR3 DNA: TGTGCCAGCAGCCCAGGAGGATGGGAGACCCAGTACTTC
J gene: TRBJ1-2; V gene: TRBV27; clone size: .; D gene: TRBD1; CDR3 protein: CASSSTGGGYGYTF; CDR3 DNA: TGTGCCAGCAGTTCCACAGGGGGCGGCTATGGCTACACCTTC
J gene: TRBJ1-2; V gene: TRBV7-9; clone size: .; D gene: TRBD1; CDR3 protein: CASSLGVGGRGYTF; CDR3 DNA: TGTGCCAGCAGCTTAGGGGTAGGGGGCCGTGGCTACACCTTC
J gene: TRBJ2-3; V gene: TRBV11-3; clone size: .; D gene: TRBD1; CDR3 protein: CASSIRGLETDTQYF; CDR3 DNA: TGTGCCAGCAGCATCAGGGGGCTAGAGACAGATACGCAGTATTTT
J gene: TRBJ2-1; V gene: TRBV4-3; clone size: few; D gene: .; CDR3 protein: CASSQERTPKNEQFF; CDR3 DNA: TGCGCCAGCAGCCAAGAACGGACACCGAAGAATGAGCAGTTCTTC
J gene: TRBJ1-5; V gene: TRBV19; clone size: few; D gene: .; CDR3 protein: CASRSRSTNQPQHF; CDR3 DNA: TGTGCCAGTAGGTCTAGGAGCACCAATCAGCCCCAGCATTTT
J gene: TRBJ2-3; V gene: TRBV5-1; clone size: .; D gene: .; CDR3 protein: CASSLGLDTQYF; CDR3 DNA: TGCGCCAGCAGCTTGGGTCTTGATACGCAGTATTTT
J gene: TRBJ1-5; V gene: TRBV7-2; clone size: .; D gene: TRBD1; CDR3 protein: CASSGTGAGQPQHF; CDR3 DNA: TGTGCCAGCAGCGGCACAGGGGCGGGACAGCCCCAGCATTTT
J gene: TRBJ1-4; V gene: TRBV5-1; clone size: few; D gene: .; CDR3 protein: CASAGTTGEKLFF; CDR3 DNA: TGCGCCAGCGCGGGCACAACGGGGGAAAAACTGTTTTTT
J gene: TRBJ2-3; V gene: TRBV7-9; clone size: .; D gene: .; CDR3 protein: CVSSLVLSDTQYF; CDR3 DNA: TGTGTCAGCAGCTTAGTCCTTTCGGATACGCAGTATTTT
J gene: TRBJ2-7; V gene: TRBV7-2; clone size: .; D gene: .; CDR3 protein: CASSPWPIPSYEQYF; CDR3 DNA: TGTGCCAGCAGCCCTTGGCCAATCCCCTCCTACGAGCAGTACTTC
J gene: TRBJ1-1; V gene: TRBV5-5; clone size: once; D gene: TRBD1; CDR3 protein: CASSSEIGGANTEAFF; CDR3 DNA: TGTGCCAGCAGCTCGGAAATAGGGGGCGCGAACACTGAAGCTTTCTTT